This paragraph reports one T cell receptor (beta chain). V was trimmed by 4 bases and J by 4 bases, leaving 10 bases between them. Germline CDR1 SQVTM, CDR2 ANQGSEA. There are 13 residues in the CDR3. This sample stems from a study of long-term antiretroviral therapy in people with HIV. Survey-level immunoSEQ v3.0 assays were run. Generated by immunoSEQ multiplex PCR, the TCRdb table keeps only in-frame clones and is missing some. The data contain more than 35,000 clones, approximately 83% of them singletons. This TCR was recovered from a man between 18 and 35 years old with HIV. The V and J genes are TRBV29-1 and TRBJ1-4; no clear D gene. Sequenced here: unsorted PBMCs, sampled 2.2 years after starting antiretroviral therapy. CDR3 in DNA: TGCAGCGTTGGTGGGGTACTTAATGAAAAACTGTTTTTT. Translating gives CSVGGVLNEKLFF. Full variable domain (outside the CDR3, taken from reference TRBV29-1 and TRBJ1-4): SAVISQKPSRDICQRGTSLTIQCQVDSQVTMMFWYRQQPGQSLTLIATANQGSEATYESGFVIDKFPISRPNLTFSTLTVSNMSPEDSSIYLCSVGGVLNEKLFFGSGTQLSVL.